The present TCR beta chain was sequenced within a study of CD8+ T cells in alopecia areata. Whole-study results and caveats: Scalp clonality, along with expanded CD8+ clones among the top 100, was significantly decreased by tofacitinib. Just one nonresponder means the tie between baseline CD8+ expansion and response stays uncertain. Scalp lesions, especially in alopecia totalis/universalis, had higher clonality than normal scalp.

RNA extraction and reverse transcription yielded cDNA as sequencing template. Generated by immunoSEQ multiplex PCR, the TCRdb table keeps only in-frame clones and is missing some. The table lists around 120,000 clones, more than 40% of them singletons, with roughly 0.5% in the top ten. The CDR3 extends over 14 amino acids. J lost 2 bases, V lost 4 bases, and 4 bases had no gene match. CDR1 and CDR2 from the germline V gene are GTSNPN and SVGIG (reference sequence). Treatment indicated: oral pan-JAK inhibitor, 5-10 mg twice daily. Concerning this clone: The antigen remains unidentified.

The input for sequencing was CD4+ T cells sorted from blood, taken at week 4, from a patient treated with tofacitinib. The clonotype was recovered from a human donor with alopecia areata. This rearrangement joins TRBV30 to TRBJ2-5; 10 bases line up with TRBD2. The DNA of the CDR3 is TGTGCCTGGATTAGCGGGAGGTCGCAAGAGACCCAGTACTTC. Protein: CAWISGRSQETQYF.